This T cell receptor beta chain was captured in a study of cytomegalovirus exposure and HLA in healthy donors. Findings and limits, study-wide: A previous analysis found most TCR beta V segments productive roughly 90% or roughly 30% of the time. A link between a missense DCLRE1C variant and TCR beta V- and J-gene trimming emerged from a later analysis.

Researchers ran the PCR with 60 Vbeta and 13 Jbeta primers. Profiled with immunoSEQ multiplex PCR; TCRdb holds only in-frame clones, not every one. The table records over 150,000 clones, 80% of them present only once. Concerning this clone: Its antigen is undetermined.

Sequencing was done on a sample of PBMCs. The clonotype comes from a man in his thirties or forties in good health and CMV-seropositive.

This CDR3 is CSAGGGELFF. In DNA, the CDR3 is TGCAGCGCCGGGGGCGGGGAGCTGTTTTTT. The chain has TRBV29-1 and TRBJ2-2; D perhaps matches TRBD2 (6 bases). The CDR3 is 10 residues long. The germline CDR1 and CDR2 sequences are SQVTM and ANQGSEA. V lost 7 bases and J lost 7, with 7 bases in between.